This T cell receptor beta chain comes out of a study of control samples from healthy donors and cancer patients. The CDR3 spans 13 residues. Germline V lookup: CDR1 SNHLY, CDR2 FYNNEI. The repertoire was sequenced with immunoSEQ multiplex PCR; TCRdb's copy has only in-frame clones and lacks some. Seen here are 120,000 or so clones, 80% to 90% observed once, and the top ten hold 40%. For this clone: The junction shows a germline mismatch at one end, possibly a read error.

This TCR was sampled from a man aged 50 or older in good health. This chain joins TRBV2 and TRBJ2-5; D perhaps matches TRBD1 (6 bases). Material for sequencing was blood. The CDR3 sequence: CASTEQGTETQYF. CDR3 sequence (DNA): TGTGCCAGCACTGAACAGGGTACAGAGACCCAGTACTTC.